The T cell receptor (beta chain) described here comes from a study of shared clonotypes between healthy human individuals. On the study more broadly: The cohort had two women and a few men, ages 18 to 49. The study's findings and limits: Among non-shared clonotypes, generation probabilities were lower than among those shared by all four donors.

The V gene's germline CDR1 is MNHEY and CDR2 SVGAGI. CDR3 length: 13 residues. V lost 5 bases and J 4 bases, leaving 9 bases between the germline ends. In the case of this clone: Its antigen remains unidentified.

At a deep level, the assay was run. TCRdb keeps only in-frame clones here, not all; method: immunoSEQ multiplex PCR. The sample contains some 350,000 clones, over 65% of which appear only once. The specimen sequenced was memory CD4+ T cells sorted from blood. Indicated subset: CD45RA-negative fraction. This clonotype originated in a man in his thirties or forties in good health. V gene TRBV6-5 combines with J gene TRBJ1-3; D is unclear. The CDR3: CASSRNEGNTIYF. The CDR3 DNA is TGTGCCAGCAGTCGAAACGAGGGAAACACCATATATTTT.